Detailed here is one TCR beta chain. This clonotype was observed a handful of times. It has no known antigen specificity. Base qualities are not at hand, and no much larger clone is one base apart. The V end gives up 4 bases and the J end 6 bases, leaving 9 bases in the junction not matched to a gene. The germline V gene gives CDR1 as MNHEY and CDR2 as SVGAGI. The CDR3, cysteine through phenylalanine, is 15 amino acids long. Of all the DNA, just the CDR3 is kept, 45 bases in frame from base 1. Libraries were built with PCR. The sequencer listed for this sample is Illumina HiSeq 2500. To reduce PCR and sequencing biases, unique molecular identifiers were built into the TCR beta cDNA libraries. Per 1 to 10 million input T cells, approximately 500,000 cDNA molecules were obtained, such that each molecule approximated one T cell. The same protocol used for the earlier healthy control dataset was applied to prepare and sequence the patient libraries. Samples belonging to the same batch were prepared together, multiplexed and sequenced on a shared HiSeq lane. Per the original workflow: Raw barcoded reads were processed with MIGEC, discarding single-read molecular identifier groups before consensus assembly and CDR3 extraction. VDJtools was used for post-analysis of the clonotype tables, with diversity normalized by down-sampling every dataset to the smallest sample size. Repertoire overlap clustering matched CDR3 amino acid but not nucleotide sequences to correct batch-related cross-sample contamination. TCRdb reran the public reads through fastp at Q25 and MiXCR, keeping productive beta chains. For every CDR3 protein sequence, its rows merge into one entry that carries the most common genes and DNA. The V and J calls come from TCRdb's annotation, not from the publication. The sample table lists about 800,000 distinct CDR3 sequences, around 27% of them with a count of one. The ten most abundant clones make up around 0.55% of the sample.

This sample is drawn from a study of post-analysis software for immune sequencing data (dated by TCRdb to the mid-2010s). As for the study more broadly: Relapsing-remitting, secondary progressive and progressive-relapsing multiple sclerosis were recorded as disease courses, and subtype annotation was lacking for some patients. A subset of samples was prepared in parallel using single-end sample barcoding, then pooled and co-amplified after Illumina adapter ligation. The patient repertoires were compared against some twelve previously published healthy control repertoires obtained from donors aged roughly 6 to 25 years.

TCR beta repertoires were profiled from peripheral blood of under 15 young patients with multiple sclerosis to demonstrate the VDJtools post-analysis software. The patients with multiple sclerosis were children and adolescents between roughly 6 and 17 years of age. Broader findings and caveats from the paper: Strong co-clustering of samples prepared in the same batch was shown by direct clustering with F measure, prompting a batch-effect correction. Significantly higher frequencies in patients than in controls were found for about five TRBV segments, including TRBV5-6, TRBV5-1 and TRBV20-1. Compared with controls, multiple sclerosis patients had significantly lower normalized Chao1 diversity, a finding suggesting substantial peripheral T-cell clonal expansion. The control group was slightly older than the multiple sclerosis patient group.

Recombination linked TRBV6-5 to TRBJ2-7; 10 bases in between match TRBD2. The sequenced material came from blood. This TCR was recovered from a girl aged 5-17 years with multiple sclerosis. The CDR3 sequence is CASSCLVERGGEQYF. The nucleotide sequence reads as follows: TGTGCCAGCAGTTGCCTTGTGGAGCGGGGGGGCGAGCAGTACTTC.